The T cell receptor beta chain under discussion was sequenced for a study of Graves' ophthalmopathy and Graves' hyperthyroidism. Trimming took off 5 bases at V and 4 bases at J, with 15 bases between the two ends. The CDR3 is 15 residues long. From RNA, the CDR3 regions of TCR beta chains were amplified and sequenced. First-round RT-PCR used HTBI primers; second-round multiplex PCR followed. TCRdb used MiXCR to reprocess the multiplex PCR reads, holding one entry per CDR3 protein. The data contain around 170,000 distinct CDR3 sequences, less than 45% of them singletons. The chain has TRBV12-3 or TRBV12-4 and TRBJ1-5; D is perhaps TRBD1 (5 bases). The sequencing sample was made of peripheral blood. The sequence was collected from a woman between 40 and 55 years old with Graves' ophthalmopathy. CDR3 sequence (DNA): TGTGCCAGCAGTCGGACCGGGACCGTAAATCAGCCCCAGCATTTT. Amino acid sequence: CASSRTGTVNQPQHF.